This passage covers 11 T cell receptor beta chains from one sample sequenced in a study of beta chain features in type 1 diabetes. Study outcomes and limitations: Moderate yet significant TCRB CDR3 shortening was seen in Type 1 diabetes patients in all four CD4+ subsets.

No antigen is known for these receptors. The entirety of the isolated RNA underwent reverse transcription, so expressed TCRB transcripts were sequenced. This table comes from immunoSEQ multiplex PCR, and its TCRdb copy is limited to in-frame clones, with some not included. Of roughly 730,000 clones in the sample, about an eighth were seen once. Sequenced material: naive CD4+ T cells from blood. These receptors all come from a man aged 18 to 30 with type 1 diabetes.

This clone was recorded a few times. This chain connects TRBV27 to TRBJ1-2; D perhaps matches TRBD1 (6 bases). The CDR3 has 16 residues. Germline V gene sequence: CDR1 MNHEY, CDR2 SMNVEV (reference sequence). Trimming pared 6 bases from V and 0 bases from J, leaving 17 bases between. The CDR3 DNA is TGTGCCAGCAGCCAGGGACACCTGCCTACTAACTATGGCTACACCTTC. Translating it yields CASSQGHLPTNYGYTF.

This clone was detected a few times. The chain uses TRBV4-1 and TRBJ1-1; no clear D gene. The CDR3 loop spans 13 amino acids. V was trimmed by 1 base and J by 4 bases, leaving 7 bases between them. Germline V gives CDR1 MGHRA, CDR2 YSYEKL. Written as DNA, the CDR3 is TGCGCCAGCAGCCAAGTGTCTCTCACTGAAGCTTTCTTT. It translates to CASSQVSLTEAFF.

The chain has TRBV6-5 and TRBJ1-1; D is possibly TRBD1 (5 bases). Germline V gene lookup returns CDR1 MNHEY and CDR2 SVGAGI. The CDR3 runs to 13 residues. Trimming pared 8 bases from V and 4 bases from J, leaving 14 bases between. The chain's CDR3 is CASGIAGSTEAFF. CDR3 bases: TGTGCCAGCGGTATCGCAGGGAGCACTGAAGCTTTCTTT.

This clone was detected a few times. This chain connects TRBV2 to TRBJ2-2; D is uncertain. This CDR3 is built from 13 residues. Trimming removed 6 bases from V and 4 bases from J, with 9 bases in between. Germline V gene data show CDR1 as SNHLY and CDR2 as FYNNEI. For the CDR3, the DNA is TGTGCCAGCAGGGGCCATTCCACCGGGGAGCTGTTTTTT. Translation: CASRGHSTGELFF.

This sequence joins TRBV7-9 and TRBJ1-6; 10 positions match TRBD1. This CDR3 contains 16 residues. With V trimmed by 4 bases and J by 6 bases, 6 bases remained unmatched. Germline V gene data show CDR1 as SEHNR and CDR2 as FQNEAQ (reference sequence). The CDR3 bases are TGTGCCAGCAGCTCCGGGACAGGGGCCCCTAATTCACCCCTCCACTTT. As protein: CASSSGTGAPNSPLHF.

J is TRBJ2-7 and V is TRBV19, with TRBD1 as a possible D gene (6 bases). Deletions cut 3 bases from V and 3 bases from J, with 12 bases between. The CDR3 has 14 residues. Germline V gene sequence: CDR1 LNHDA, CDR2 SQIVND (reference sequence). The CDR3 is CASSIGQPVYEQYF. As DNA, the CDR3 is TGTGCCAGTAGTATTGGACAGCCCGTCTACGAGCAGTACTTC.

The chain uses TRBV2 and TRBJ1-2; D gene ambiguous. The germline CDR1 and CDR2 sequences are SNHLY and FYNNEI. V was clipped by 5 bases and J by 3 bases, with 13 bases between them. The CDR3 is 14 amino acids. The CDR3 coding sequence is TGTGCCAGCAGTCCCTCGGTCGGGGACTATGGCTACACCTTC. The encoded protein is CASSPSVGDYGYTF.

The rearrangement links TRBV6-5 to TRBJ2-1, with no clear D. V shed 5 bases and J shed 0 bases, with 8 bases lying between them. In germline, CDR1 is MNHEY, CDR2 SVGAGI. The CDR3 has 14 residues. The CDR3 DNA reads TGTGCCAGCAGTCTCCCAGGCTCCTACAATGAGCAGTTCTTC. It specifies CASSLPGSYNEQFF.

V is TRBV10-3 and J is TRBJ1-6; no firm D call. Germline CDR1 ENHRY, CDR2 SYGVKD. The V and J ends lost 0 bases and 14 bases respectively, with 8 bases between them. This CDR3 is built from 12 residues. In nucleotides, the CDR3 is TGTGCCATCAGTGAGTCGAAGTTGGCCCTCCACTTT. As protein: CAISESKLALHF.

The CDR3 DNA reads TGTGCCAGCAGGGACCAGACAGGGGCAGGTGAAAAACTGTTTTTT. It encodes CASRDQTGAGEKLFF. The chain uses TRBV6-1 and TRBJ1-4, with 8 positions matching TRBD1. CDR1 and CDR2 (germline): MNHNS, SASEGT. CDR3 size: 15 residues. J gave up 7 bases and V 6 bases, and 10 bases lay outside the gene matches.

CDR3 nucleotide sequence: TGTGCCAGCAGCTCCGGTAATTCACCCCTCCACTTT. It yields the protein CASSSGNSPLHF. The chain has TRBV7-9 and TRBJ1-6; D is undetermined. Germline CDR1 SEHNR, CDR2 FQNEAQ (reference sequence). The CDR3 totals 12 residues. With 4 bases removed from V and 6 bases from J, the gap between germline ends came to 4 bases.